Detailed here is one T cell receptor beta chain. Its antigen remains unidentified. Isolation of CD4+ naive, central memory, regulatory and stem cell-like memory cells was achieved by sorting via CD45RO/CCR7/CD25/CD127/CD95/CD27. Trimming cost V 1 base and J 0 bases, with 10 bases left between them. Germline-derived CDR1 and CDR2 are SGHTA and FQGNSA. The CDR3 length is 16 residues. cDNA synthesis used the whole RNA isolate, giving expressed TCRB sequences. Method: immunoSEQ multiplex PCR; TCRdb's copy keeps in-frame clones and lacks some. This table holds under 400,000 clones, roughly 12% found once. The source of the sample is a study of beta chain features in type 1 diabetes. Whole-study findings and limits: Whether TCRB rearrangement is influenced by HLA type was left unresolved in this analysis.

The chain has TRBV7-2 and TRBJ1-5, with TRBD1 as a possible D gene (6 bases). Sequenced: naive CD4+ T cells from blood. The TCR originated in a man younger than 30 in good health. CDR3 sequence (DNA): TGTGCCAGCAGCTTAGAAGGGGGTTATAGCAATCAGCCCCAGCATTTT. Protein sequence: CASSLEGGYSNQPQHF.